What follows describes a single T cell receptor beta chain. Its binding antigen is unknown. Per-base quality was not reported, and no clone a single base away is much larger than it. The germline V gene supplies CDR1 SNHLY and CDR2 FYNNEI. Between the V and J ends, shortened by 6 bases and 6 bases respectively, the junction contains 13 bases. The CDR3 measures 13 amino acids from cysteine to phenylalanine. Only the CDR3 DNA is retained, 39 bases long and in frame from the first base. The method behind the library was the immunoSEQ multiplex PCR assay. Genomic DNA extraction, TRB sequencing and normalization were performed by Adaptive Biotechnologies (Seattle, WA). On the authors' methods: Clonality was calculated as one minus the Shannon entropy of productive TRB sequences, normalized by log2 of unique productive sequences. KLL-specific clonotypes in tumors were identified by matching TCRbeta CDR3 amino acid sequences to those from the tetramer-sorted sample of each patient. This immuneACCESS table, as held by TCRdb, lists in-frame sequences with V and J called but not all clones. Of the missing ones, under half trace to an unresolved V gene in checked studies; the others have no known cause. The V and J calls and clone size come from that table; D and trimming were worked out from the DNA. Present in this sample are about 25,000 clones, approximately 90% of which were seen just once. The top ten clonotypes cover roughly 2.7% of the sample.

The data were obtained in a study of tumor-infiltrating T cells and Merkel cell polyomavirus (dated 2017 in TCRdb). Concerning the study at large: The study examined CD8+ T cells specific for the Merkel cell polyomavirus KLL epitope in Merkel cell carcinoma patients. Patients presented at varying disease stages and were followed for a median of approximately 2.7 years, with a range of 1. The therapies patients received were varied and non-standardized, including chemotherapy, radiation and immunotherapies. TRB sequencing was performed on KLL-tetramer-sorted cells from blood or tumor-infiltrating lymphocytes in 14 to 15 samples, as well as on around eleven matched whole-tumor samples. Most whole-tumor samples were obtained as 25-micron curls cut from formalin-fixed, paraffin-embedded tissue blocks. Of all the tumor samples in the study, one was a frozen nodal tumor digest and another was a flash-frozen core biopsy of a metastasis.

The research as a whole found: A higher intratumoral fraction of KLL-specific T cells (roughly 1.8-20% versus roughly 0-0.14%) was associated with significantly improved MCC-specific survival. Only a single viral epitope was studied, so T cells against other Merkel cell polyomavirus epitopes were not captured. More unique KLL-specific clonotypes in tumors (about 5-120 vs 0-3) was associated with a significant MCC-specific survival advantage (P = 0.0051). The small sample size of the study (n = 12 patients) is a limitation. KLL-specific TRB repertoires were diverse and largely private, with only one public clonotype among some 400 unique sequences, shared by two patients.

Robust positive staining for Merkel cell polyomavirus Large T antigen was observed by immunohistochemistry in the tumors of all patients. About a dozen Merkel cell carcinoma patients were included, each with robust KLL-tetramer+ populations (above 0.04% of CD8+ T cells) in blood and/or cultured TIL. All patients were Caucasian, with a median age of approximately 60 years and a range of about 45 to 77 years. Lymph node tumors were analyzed for patients with unknown primaries who presented with nodal disease, or when insufficient primary tissue was available. The source of this sequence is a man aged 50 to 60 with Merkel cell carcinoma. Rearrangement joined TRBV2 to TRBJ2-3, with TRBD1 tentatively as D gene (5 bases match). What was sequenced was lymph node tissue. The DNA sequence reads TGTGCCAGCAGCCGGACACCTCCGGATACGCAGTATTTT. Translated, it reads CASSRTPPDTQYF. Outside the CDR3, residues come from the reference TRBV2 and TRBJ2-3 proteins, so the full variable domain is: EPEVTQTPSHQVTQMGQEVILRCVPISNHLYFYWYRQILGQKVEFLVSFYNNEISEKSEIFDDQFSVERPDGSNFTLKIRSTKLEDSAMYFCASSRTPPDTQYFGPGTRLTVL.